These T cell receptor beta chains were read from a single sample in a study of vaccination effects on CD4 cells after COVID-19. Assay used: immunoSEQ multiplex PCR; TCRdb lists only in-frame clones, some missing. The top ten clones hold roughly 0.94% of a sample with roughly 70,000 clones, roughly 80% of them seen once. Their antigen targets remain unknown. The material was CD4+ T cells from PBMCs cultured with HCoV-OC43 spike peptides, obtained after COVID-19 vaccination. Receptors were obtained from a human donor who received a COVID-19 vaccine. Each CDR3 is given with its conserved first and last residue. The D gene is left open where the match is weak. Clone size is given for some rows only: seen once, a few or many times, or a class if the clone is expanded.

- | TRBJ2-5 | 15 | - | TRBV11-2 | CASSLEGVGQETQYF | TGTGCCAGCAGCTTAGAAGGTGTCGGTCAAGAGACCCAGTACTTC
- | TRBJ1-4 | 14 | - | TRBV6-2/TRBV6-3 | CASNPGEGVEKLFF | TGTGCCAGCAACCCGGGAGAGGGGGTCGAAAAACTGTTTTTT
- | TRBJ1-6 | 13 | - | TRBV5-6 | CASSSAGSSPLHF | TGTGCCAGCAGCTCCGCCGGAAGTTCACCCCTCCACTTT
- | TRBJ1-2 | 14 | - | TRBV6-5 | CASSYSKGAYGYTF | TGTGCCAGCAGTTACTCGAAGGGAGCCTATGGCTACACCTTC
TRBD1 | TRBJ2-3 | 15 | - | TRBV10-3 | CAISESTGGSDTQYF | TGTGCCATCAGTGAGTCCACAGGGGGCTCGGATACGCAGTATTTT
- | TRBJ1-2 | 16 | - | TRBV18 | CASSPIGSAGNYGYTF | TGTGCCAGCTCACCGATCGGGTCAGCGGGTAACTATGGCTACACCTTC
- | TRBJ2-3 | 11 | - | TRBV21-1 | CASIEQGMQYF | TGTGCCAGCATAGAACAGGGGATGCAGTATTTT
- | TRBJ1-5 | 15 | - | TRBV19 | CASRGKGRPNQPQHF | TGTGCCAGTAGAGGAAAAGGACGGCCCAATCAGCCCCAGCATTTT
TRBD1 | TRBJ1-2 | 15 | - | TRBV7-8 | CASSLNRGYDYGYTF | TGTGCCAGCAGCTTGAACAGGGGGTATGATTATGGCTACACCTTC
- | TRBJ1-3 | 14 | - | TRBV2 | CASSVEGSGNTIYF | TGTGCCAGCAGTGTTGAGGGGTCGGGAAACACCATATATTTT
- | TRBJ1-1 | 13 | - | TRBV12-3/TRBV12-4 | CASSLRGDTEAFF | TGTGCCAGCAGTTTAAGAGGGGACACTGAAGCTTTCTTT
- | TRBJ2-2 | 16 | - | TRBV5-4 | CASSQPTGMNTGELFF | TGTGCCAGCAGCCAACCGACGGGGATGAACACCGGGGAGCTGTTTTTT
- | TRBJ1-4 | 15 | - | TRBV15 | CATSRDGQRNEKLFF | TGTGCCACCAGCAGAGATGGGCAGCGTAATGAAAAACTGTTTTTT
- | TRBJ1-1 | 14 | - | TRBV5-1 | CASMSSNVNTEAFF | TGCGCCAGCATGTCCTCAAACGTGAACACTGAAGCTTTCTTT
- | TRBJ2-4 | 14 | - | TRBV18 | CASSQYLQGDIQYF | TGTGCCAGCTCACAATACCTACAGGGAGACATTCAGTACTTC
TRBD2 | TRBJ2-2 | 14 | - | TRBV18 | CASSPGLVAGELFF | TGTGCCAGCTCTCCGGGACTAGTTGCCGGGGAGCTGTTTTTT
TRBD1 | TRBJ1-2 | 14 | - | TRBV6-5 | CASSRTGTIYGYTF | TGTGCCAGCAGTCGGACAGGAACAATCTATGGCTACACCTTC
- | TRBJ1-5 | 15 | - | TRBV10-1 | CASSEIGYSNQPQHF | TGCGCCAGCAGTGAGATAGGGTATAGCAATCAGCCCCAGCATTTT
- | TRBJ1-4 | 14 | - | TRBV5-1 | CASSLGDSNEKLFF | TGCGCCAGCAGCTTGGGTGACTCAAATGAAAAACTGTTTTTT
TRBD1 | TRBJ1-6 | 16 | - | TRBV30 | CAWRTGGISINSPLHF | TGTGCCTGGAGGACAGGGGGCATCTCGATTAATTCACCCCTCCACTTT
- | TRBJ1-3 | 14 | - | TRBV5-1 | CASRDPGAGNTIYF | TGCGCCAGCAGGGACCCGGGTGCTGGAAACACCATATATTTT
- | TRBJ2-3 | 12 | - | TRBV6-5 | CASKGSTDTQYF | TGTGCCAGCAAAGGGTCCACAGATACGCAGTATTTT
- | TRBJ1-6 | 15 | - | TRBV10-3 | CAISEGGTYNSPLHF | TGTGCCATCAGTGAGGGGGGTACCTATAATTCACCCCTCCACTTT
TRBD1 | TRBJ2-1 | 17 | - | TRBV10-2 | CASSDLGWGQAYNEQFF | TGCGCCAGCAGTGACTTGGGTTGGGGACAGGCCTACAATGAGCAGTTCTTC
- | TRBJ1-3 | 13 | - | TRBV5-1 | CASSSGQGNTIYF | TGCGCCAGCAGCTCCGGACAGGGAAACACCATATATTTT
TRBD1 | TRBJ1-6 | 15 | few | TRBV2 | CASTEEQGTGSPLHF | TGTGCCAGCACCGAAGAACAGGGGACGGGTTCACCCCTCCACTTT
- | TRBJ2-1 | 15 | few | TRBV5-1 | CASSPTANSYNEQFF | TGCGCCAGCAGCCCGACCGCTAACTCCTACAATGAGCAGTTCTTC
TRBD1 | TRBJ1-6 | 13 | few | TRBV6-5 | CASTGGPNSPLHF | TGTGCCAGCACAGGGGGCCCGAATTCACCCCTCCACTTT
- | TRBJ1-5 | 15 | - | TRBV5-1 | CASRGAGTLEQPQHF | TGCGCCAGCAGAGGAGCCGGAACATTGGAACAGCCCCAGCATTTT
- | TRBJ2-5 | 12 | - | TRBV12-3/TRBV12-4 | CASSLRTGTQYF | TGTGCCAGCAGCCTCCGAACAGGGACCCAGTACTTC
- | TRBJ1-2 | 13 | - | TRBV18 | CASSSWGQDGYTF | TGTGCCAGCTCATCGTGGGGTCAGGATGGCTACACCTTC
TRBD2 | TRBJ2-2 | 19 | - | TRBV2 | CASSERLAGVFANTGELFF | TGTGCCAGCAGTGAACGGCTAGCGGGGGTATTCGCGAACACCGGGGAGCTGTTTTTT
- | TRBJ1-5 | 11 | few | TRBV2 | CASSLDQPQHF | TGTGCCAGCAGTTTAGATCAGCCCCAGCATTTT
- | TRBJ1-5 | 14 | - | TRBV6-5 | CASSERQGNQPQHF | TGTGCCAGCAGCGAGAGACAGGGCAATCAGCCCCAGCATTTT
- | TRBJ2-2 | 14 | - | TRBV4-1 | CASRGQSNTGELFF | TGCGCCAGCAGAGGACAGTCGAACACCGGGGAGCTGTTTTTT
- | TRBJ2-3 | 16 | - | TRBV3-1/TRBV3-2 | CASSQVRDYPGDTQYF | TGTGCCAGCAGCCAAGTACGCGACTATCCGGGAGATACGCAGTATTTT
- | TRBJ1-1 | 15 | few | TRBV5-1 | CASSLRHSENTEAFF | TGCGCCAGCAGCTTGCGGCATTCAGAGAACACTGAAGCTTTCTTT
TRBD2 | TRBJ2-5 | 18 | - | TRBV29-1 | CSARAWRGGRGRQETQYF | TGCAGCGCCCGAGCTTGGCGGGGGGGCAGAGGGAGACAAGAGACCCAGTACTTC
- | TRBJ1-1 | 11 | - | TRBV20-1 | CSASSGAAAFF | TGCAGTGCTAGTTCGGGGGCGGCAGCTTTCTTT
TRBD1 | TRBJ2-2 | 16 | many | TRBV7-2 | CASSPPRTGWTGELFF | TGTGCCAGCAGCCCCCCCAGGACAGGGTGGACCGGGGAGCTGTTTTTT
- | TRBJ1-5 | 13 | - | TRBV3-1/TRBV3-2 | CASSQDVGQPQHF | TGTGCCAGCAGCCAAGATGTGGGTCAGCCCCAGCATTTT
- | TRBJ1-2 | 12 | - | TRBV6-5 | CATHGPAYGYTF | TGTGCCACCCACGGACCTGCCTATGGCTACACCTTC
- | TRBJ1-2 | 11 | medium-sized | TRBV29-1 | CSVSEGYGYTF | TGCAGCGTAAGCGAGGGGTATGGCTACACCTTC
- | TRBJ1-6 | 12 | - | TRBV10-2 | CASSDPNSPLHF | TGCGCCAGCAGTGATCCTAATTCACCCCTCCACTTT
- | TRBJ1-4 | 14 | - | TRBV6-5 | CASSPTATNEKLFF | TGTGCCAGCAGCCCGACAGCAACTAATGAAAAACTGTTTTTT
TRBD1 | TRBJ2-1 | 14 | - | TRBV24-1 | CATRDRSGGTEQFF | TGTGCCACCAGAGATCGATCAGGGGGAACTGAGCAGTTCTTC
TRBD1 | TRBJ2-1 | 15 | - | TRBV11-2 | CATQQQTGPYNEQFF | TGTGCCACCCAGCAACAGACAGGGCCCTACAATGAGCAGTTCTTC
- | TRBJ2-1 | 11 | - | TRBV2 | CASSVYNEQFF | TGTGCCAGCAGCGTCTACAATGAGCAGTTCTTC
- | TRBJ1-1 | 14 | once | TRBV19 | CASSPGHLNTEAFF | TGTGCCAGTAGTCCAGGACACTTGAACACTGAAGCTTTCTTT
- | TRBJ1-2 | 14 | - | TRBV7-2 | CASSLRGANYGYTF | TGTGCCAGCAGCTTACGGGGGGCTAACTATGGCTACACCTTC
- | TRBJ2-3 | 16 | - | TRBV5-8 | CASSPAIGQTTDTQYF | TGTGCCAGCAGCCCGGCCATAGGACAGACTACAGATACGCAGTATTTT
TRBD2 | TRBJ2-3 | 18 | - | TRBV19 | CASSIAGRGALSTDTQYF | TGTGCCAGTAGTATAGCAGGGCGGGGGGCCCTTAGCACAGATACGCAGTATTTT
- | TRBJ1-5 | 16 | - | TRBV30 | CAWSAPGAVSNQPQHF | TGTGCCTGGAGTGCACCCGGGGCGGTCAGCAATCAGCCCCAGCATTTT
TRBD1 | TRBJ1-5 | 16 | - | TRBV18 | CASSKGTGLSNQPQHF | TGTGCCAGCTCAAAAGGGACAGGGCTGAGCAATCAGCCCCAGCATTTT
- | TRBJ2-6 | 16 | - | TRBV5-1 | CASSSLLGAGANVLTF | TGCGCCAGCAGCTCCCTTTTGGGGGCTGGGGCCAACGTCCTGACTTTC